The T cell receptor (beta chain) described here comes from a study of OX40 agonist ivuxolimab in advanced cancers. Study information: Three patients had partial responses: one hepatocellular carcinoma, two cutaneous melanoma.

This CDR3 is built from 16 residues. CDR1 and CDR2 (germline): SEHNR, FQNEAQ (reference sequence). V lost 3 bases to trimming and J lost 1 base; unmatched junction nucleotides: 7. Study results and caveats: Clones of CD4+ and CD8+ blood T cells grew by week 6 at doses of 0.1 to 3.0 mg/kg.

Some clones are missing from TCRdb's copy, which holds only in-frame ones; the method was immunoSEQ multiplex PCR. The data contain tens of thousands of clones, about 93% of them seen just once; the ten biggest clones take up 15% to 19%. A remark on this clone: The antigen remains unidentified.

The source of this sequence is an adult with an advanced solid tumor such as melanoma, head and neck, liver or kidney cancer. The gene calls are TRBV7-9 and TRBJ2-5, with TRBD1 identical over 8 bases. Material: CD4+ or CD8+ T cells sorted from blood, obtained in a trial of the OX40 agonist ivuxolimab. The CDR3 DNA follows: TGTGCCAGCAGCTTTGGACAGGGCCCCTTCCAAGAGACCCAGTACTTC. Protein product: CASSFGQGPFQETQYF. Full variable domain (remainder filled in from reference TRBV7-9 and TRBJ2-5): DTGVSQNPRHKITKRGQNVTFRCDPISEHNRLYWYRQTLGQGPEFLTYFQNEAQLEKSRLLSDRFSAERPKGSFSTLEIQRTEQGDSAMYLCASSFGQGPFQETQYFGPGTRLLVL.